These T cell receptor beta chains were read from a single sample in a study of tumor-infiltrating lymphocytes in localized non-small cell lung cancer. Generated by immunoSEQ multiplex PCR, the TCRdb table keeps only in-frame clones and is missing some. Of more than 9,500 clones listed, 80% to 90% are singletons. Sequencing was carried out using lung tumor tissue. The receptors derive from a human donor with non-small cell lung cancer. CDR3s include the opening cysteine and the closing phenylalanine or tryptophan. Fields, in order: V gene, D gene, J gene, CDR3 protein, CDR3 DNA. The D gene is left open where the match is weak.

V: TRBV6-6; D: TRBD2; J: TRBJ2-1; CDR3: CASTSGGLAGINEQFF; DNA: TGTGCCAGCACCTCAGGGGGACTAGCGGGAATCAATGAGCAGTTCTTC
V: TRBV19; D: TRBD1; J: TRBJ1-2; CDR3: CASSPNGGTANGYTF; DNA: TGTGCCAGTAGTCCCAATGGTGGGACAGCGAATGGCTACACCTTC
V: TRBV9; D: -; J: TRBJ2-1; CDR3: CASSPTNNEQFF; DNA: TGTGCCAGCAGCCCGACCAACAATGAGCAGTTCTTC
V: TRBV2; D: -; J: TRBJ2-3; CDR3: CASSSDVADTQYF; DNA: TGTGCCAGCAGTTCGGACGTGGCAGATACGCAGTATTTT
V: TRBV21-1; D: -; J: TRBJ1-5; CDR3: CASSQDQPQHF; DNA: TGTGCCAGCAGTCAAGATCAGCCCCAGCATTTT
V: TRBV25-1; D: -; J: TRBJ1-2; CDR3: CASSQGRAEGYTF; DNA: TGTGCCAGCTCACAGGGTAGAGCTGAGGGCTACACCTTC
V: TRBV5-1; D: -; J: TRBJ2-2; CDR3: CASRGRSNTGELFF; DNA: TGCGCCAGCAGAGGCAGATCTAACACCGGGGAGCTGTTTTTT
V: TRBV7-9; D: -; J: TRBJ1-1; CDR3: CASSSRGEGTEAFF; DNA: TGTGCCAGCAGCTCAAGGGGAGAGGGGACTGAAGCTTTCTTT
V: TRBV7-2; D: -; J: TRBJ1-2; CDR3: CASSRGGAGYGYTF; DNA: TGTGCCAGCAGTCGAGGGGGGGCCGGCTATGGCTACACCTTC
V: TRBV5-6; D: -; J: TRBJ1-1; CDR3: CASSLRLRGVEAFF; DNA: TGTGCCAGCAGCTTGAGGCTAAGGGGAGTGGAGGCTTTCTTT
V: TRBV5-1; D: TRBD1; J: TRBJ2-7; CDR3: CAIRTGLFYEQYF; DNA: TGCGCAATCAGGACAGGGCTCTTCTACGAGCAGTACTTC
V: TRBV6-5; D: -; J: TRBJ2-7; CDR3: CASTMGGGTPYEQYF; DNA: TGTGCCAGCACCATGGGCGGAGGCACCCCCTACGAGCAGTACTTC
V: TRBV4-2; D: TRBD2; J: TRBJ2-7; CDR3: CASSTRTRSGEQYF; DNA: TGTGCCAGCAGCACACGGACTAGATCGGGCGAGCAGTACTTC
V: TRBV6-1; D: -; J: TRBJ2-7; CDR3: CASSVPRDNSYEQYF; DNA: TGTGCCAGCAGTGTCCCTCGGGACAACTCCTACGAGCAGTACTTC